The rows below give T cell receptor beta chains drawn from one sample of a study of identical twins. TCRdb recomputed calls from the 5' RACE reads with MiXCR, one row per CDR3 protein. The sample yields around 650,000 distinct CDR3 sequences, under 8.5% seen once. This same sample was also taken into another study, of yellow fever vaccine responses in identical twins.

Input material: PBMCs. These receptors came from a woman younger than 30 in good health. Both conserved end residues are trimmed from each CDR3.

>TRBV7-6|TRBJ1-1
ASSLAQDHNVEAF
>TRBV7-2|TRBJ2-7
ASSLNRGLEQY
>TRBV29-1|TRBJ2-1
SVEGLPGRELNEQF
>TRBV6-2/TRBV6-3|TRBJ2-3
ASSSILATDTQY
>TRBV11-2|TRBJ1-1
ASSLSWRAGNTEAF
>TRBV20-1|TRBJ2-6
SARELSGANVLT
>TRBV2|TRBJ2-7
ASRRGQDTYEQY
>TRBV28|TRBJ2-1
ASSDPSGGNNEQF
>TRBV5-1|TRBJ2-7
ASSPSGMAYEQY
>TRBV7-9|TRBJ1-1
ASSTWPPRVNTEAF
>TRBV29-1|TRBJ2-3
SVQGGTDTQY
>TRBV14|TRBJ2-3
ASSQDGVSRQGTRNTQY
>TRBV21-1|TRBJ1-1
ASTPWRQGTEAF
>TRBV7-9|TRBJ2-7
ASSSGQGGAYEQY
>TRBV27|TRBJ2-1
ASRPGSLSYNEQF
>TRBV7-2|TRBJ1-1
ASTGDRGRLLGTEAF
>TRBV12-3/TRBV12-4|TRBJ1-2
ASSSGIGQPSNYGYT
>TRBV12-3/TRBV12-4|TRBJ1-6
ASSLSRGNSPLH
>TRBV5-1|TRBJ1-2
ASRGPTGLNYGYT
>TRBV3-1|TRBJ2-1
ASSQALLAGAHNEQF
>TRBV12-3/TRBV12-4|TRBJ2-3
ASSFSPTDTQY
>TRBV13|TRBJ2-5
ASSSRTSGAQETQY
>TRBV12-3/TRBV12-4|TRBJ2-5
ASSIRRGLGQETQY
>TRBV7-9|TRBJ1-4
ASSSTGENEKLF
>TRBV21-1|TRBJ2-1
ASSKGGGLRFPYNEQF
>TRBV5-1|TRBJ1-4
ASSGRTGPNEKLF
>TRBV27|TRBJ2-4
ASSTGQEKAKNIQY